This TCR beta chain was identified during a study of beta chain features in type 1 diabetes. The investigators reverse transcribed all of the isolated RNA, so they sequenced expressed TCRB transcripts. TCRdb keeps only in-frame clones here, not all; method: immunoSEQ multiplex PCR. This sample yields 130,000 or so clones, of which 15% to 20% are seen a single time; approximately 2.5% belongs to the top ten. A note on this clone: Its specificity is unknown.

Study-level results: Among all four CD4+ subsets, Type 1 diabetes patients had TCRB CDR3s that were moderately but significantly shorter.

This receptor was obtained from a man aged 18-30 years with type 1 diabetes. The sequencing input was central memory CD4+ T cells from blood.

The CDR3 here is CASRHRDRFSYEQYF. The CDR3 bases are TGTGCCAGCAGACACCGGGACAGGTTTTCCTACGAGCAGTACTTC. The chain carries TRBV6-5 and TRBJ2-5, with 8 bases lining up with TRBD1. The end of the DNA is better explained by TRBJ2-7, so the J call may be wrong. CDR3 length equals 15 residues. Germline V CDR1 and CDR2: MNHEY, SVGAGI.